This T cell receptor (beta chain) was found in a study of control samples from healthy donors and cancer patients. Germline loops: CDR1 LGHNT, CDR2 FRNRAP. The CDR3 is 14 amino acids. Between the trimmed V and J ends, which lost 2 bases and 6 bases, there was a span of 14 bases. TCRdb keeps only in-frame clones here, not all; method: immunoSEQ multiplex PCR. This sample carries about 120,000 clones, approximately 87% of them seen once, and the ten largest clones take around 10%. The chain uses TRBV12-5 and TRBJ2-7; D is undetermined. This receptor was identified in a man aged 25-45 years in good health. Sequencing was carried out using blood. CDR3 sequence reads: CASGLSVATGEQYF. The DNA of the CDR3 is TGTGCTAGTGGTTTGTCAGTGGCTACCGGCGAGCAGTACTTC.